The 26 T cell receptor beta chains presented below share a single source sample, sequenced in a study of identical twins. TCRdb fed the 5' RACE reads into MiXCR, producing one record per CDR3 protein. Of approximately 500,000 distinct CDR3 sequences in the sample, roughly a quarter were seen once. These same records also appear under a second study, on T cells expressing NK-cell markers.

Sequences were obtained from CD4+ T cells sorted from blood. Every receptor here comes from a woman between 18 and 30 years old in good health.

The table lists this clonotype with many counts. The chain links TRBV5-5 to TRBJ2-2, with D uncertain. CDR1 is SGHKS and CDR2 is YYEKEE in the germline V gene (reference sequence). Deletions cut 0 bases from V and 3 bases from J, with 6 bases between. The CDR3 is made up of 14 amino acids. In DNA form, the CDR3 reads TGTGCCAGCAGCTTGGTCCCGGACACCGGGGAGCTGTTTTTT. This gives the protein CASSLVPDTGELFF.

This clonotype has a handful of counts. The rearrangement links TRBV20-1 to TRBJ2-7, with TRBD1 matching 8 bases. Germline lookup yields CDR1 DFQATT and CDR2 SNEGSKA (reference sequence). Unmatched junction bases numbered 9, after V lost 2 bases and J lost 6 bases. CDR3 length: 14 amino acids. This CDR3 is CSARSGQGASEQYF. The CDR3 coding sequence is TGCAGTGCTAGAAGTGGGCAGGGGGCCAGCGAGCAGTACTTC.

The J gene is TRBJ2-7, the V gene TRBV5-1; maybe TRBD2 (7 bases). V gave up 5 bases and J gave up 0 bases, with 15 bases separating them. Germline CDR1 SGHRS, CDR2 YFSETQ. The CDR3 is 15 amino acids. The CDR3 bases are TGCGCCAGCAGAAGGTTTGGGGGGGCCTCCTACGAGCAGTACTTC. Translated, it gives CASRRFGGASYEQYF.

The genes are TRBV5-1 and TRBJ2-7; D unclear. Trimming took off 0 bases at V and 0 bases at J, with 10 bases between the two ends. Per the germline V gene, CDR1 is SGHRS and CDR2 is YFSETQ. The length of the CDR3 is 15 residues. CDR3 region: CASSLAPNDSYEQYF. DNA for the CDR3: TGCGCCAGCAGCTTGGCGCCTAACGACTCCTACGAGCAGTACTTC. Full variable domain (outside the CDR3, taken from reference TRBV5-1 and TRBJ2-7): KAGVTQTPRYLIKTRGQQVTLSCSPISGHRSVSWYQQTPGQGLQFLFEYFSETQRNKGNFPGRFSGRQFSNSRSEMNVSTLELGDSALYLCASSLAPNDSYEQYFGPGTRLTVT.

The V call is TRBV7-9, the J call TRBJ1-1, with a possible D match to TRBD1 (6 bases). Trimming removed 1 base at V and 7 bases at J, with 10 bases between. CDR1 is SEHNR, CDR2 FQNEAQ, per germline (reference sequence). The CDR3 runs to 13 residues. The CDR3 is CASSLVVGGEAFF. For the CDR3, the DNA is TGTGCCAGCAGCTTAGTAGTAGGGGGTGAAGCTTTCTTT.

This chain connects TRBV6-1 to TRBJ2-2; TRBD1 aligns across 10 bases. Trimming removed 9 bases from V and 5 bases from J; junction bases left unmatched: 3. This CDR3 spans 13 amino acids. Germline loops: CDR1 MNHNS, CDR2 SASEGT. This CDR3 is CASRQGATGELFF. DNA of the CDR3: TGTGCCAGTCGACAGGGGGCGACCGGGGAGCTGTTTTTT.

This clonotype has a count of ten or more. The chain carries TRBV29-1 and TRBJ2-1; 10 nucleotides agree with TRBD2. The V gene end was trimmed by 8 bases and the J gene end by 0 bases; junction bases not matched to a gene: 4. Germline V lookup: CDR1 SQVTM, CDR2 ANQGSEA. There are 14 residues in the CDR3. CDR3 sequence (DNA): TGCAGCACATCTAGCGGGAGCTCCTACAATGAGCAGTTCTTC. It yields the protein CSTSSGSSYNEQFF.

The J gene is TRBJ2-3, the V gene TRBV5-1, with 10 bases fitting TRBD2. Germline V gene data show CDR1 as SGHRS and CDR2 as YFSETQ. Trimming at V came to 7 bases and at J to 1 base, leaving 12 bases not matched to a gene. This CDR3 region has 17 residues. Written as DNA, the CDR3 is TGCGCCAGCTCCCCCTTAGCGGGGGGCGGGGGCACAGATACGCAGTATTTT. It encodes CASSPLAGGGGTDTQYF. Full variable domain (outside the CDR3, taken from reference TRBV5-1 and TRBJ2-3): KAGVTQTPRYLIKTRGQQVTLSCSPISGHRSVSWYQQTPGQGLQFLFEYFSETQRNKGNFPGRFSGRQFSNSRSEMNVSTLELGDSALYLCASSPLAGGGGTDTQYFGPGTRLTVL.

The CDR3 DNA sequence: TGTGCCAGCAGTCTGGCGCTAGCTCTCCGCGAGCAGTACTTC. Residues: CASSLALALREQYF. The V and J genes are TRBV12-3 or TRBV12-4 and TRBJ2-7; weak D call: TRBD2 (5 bases). V lost 5 bases, J lost 6 bases, and 17 bases lay in between. This CDR3 comprises 14 residues.

At least ten counts were recorded for this clonotype. The CDR3 loop is CASSFSFSGGSYNEQFF. The CDR3 region has the DNA TGTGCCAGCAGTTTCTCCTTTAGCGGGGGTTCCTACAATGAGCAGTTCTTC. The chain is built from TRBV12-3 or TRBV12-4 and TRBJ2-1; 9 bases fit TRBD2. J was trimmed by 1 base and V by 3 bases; bases with no gene match: 7. CDR3 size: 17 residues.

In this sample, this clonotype turned up a few times. V usage is TRBV15 and J usage is TRBJ2-2, with D uncertain. V was clipped by 2 bases and J by 6 bases, with 7 bases between them. There are 13 residues in the CDR3. Germline V CDR1 and CDR2: LNHNV, YYDKDF (reference sequence). The DNA of the CDR3 is TGTGCCACCAGCAGAAAGGCTGCCGGGGAGCTGTTTTTT. It codes for CATSRKAAGELFF.

This clonotype appeared a few times. The rearrangement joins TRBV5-1 to TRBJ1-5, with D unresolved. The germline V gene has CDR1 SGHRS and CDR2 YFSETQ. The CDR3 is made up of 13 amino acids. Between the trimmed V and J ends, which lost 2 bases and 7 bases, there was a span of 10 bases. The CDR3 loop is CASSFGMGQPQHF. As DNA, the CDR3 is TGCGCCAGCAGCTTCGGGATGGGCCAGCCCCAGCATTTT.

CDR3 protein: CASRLRGEPYEQYF. In DNA, the CDR3 is TGCGCCAGCAGATTGAGGGGGGAACCCTACGAGCAGTACTTC. The J gene is TRBJ2-7, the V gene TRBV5-1; D is possibly TRBD1 or TRBD2 (6 bases each). The CDR3 extends over 14 amino acids. Per the germline V gene, CDR1 is SGHRS and CDR2 is YFSETQ. The V end was cut by 5 bases, the J end by 2 bases, with 14 bases between.

This clonotype was detected a few times. The genes are TRBV3-1 and TRBJ1-2; D remains ambiguous. Germline values: CDR1 LGHDT, CDR2 YNNKEL (reference sequence). The CDR3 totals 16 residues. Trimming pared 2 bases from V and 0 bases from J, leaving 13 bases between. CDR3 bases: TGTGCCAGCAGCCAACCCGGATCCAGGACTAACTATGGCTACACCTTC. Amino acids: CASSQPGSRTNYGYTF.

The rearrangement uses TRBV6-5 and TRBJ2-7; D gene unclear. Deletions cut 1 base from V and 2 bases from J, with 6 bases between. CDR1 and CDR2 from the germline V gene are MNHEY and SVGAGI. This CDR3 comprises 13 residues. DNA for the CDR3: TGTGCCAGCAGTTACTACGGAACCTACGAGCAGTACTTC. Protein product: CASSYYGTYEQYF.

This clonotype has a count of ten or more. This sequence joins TRBV14 and TRBJ1-4, with D perhaps matching TRBD1 (5 bases). The length of the CDR3 is 18 residues. With 5 bases removed from V and 5 bases from J, the gap between germline ends came to 24 bases. Germline V CDR1 and CDR2: SGHDN, FVKESK. The DNA of the CDR3 is TGTGCCAGCAGCTCCACTTACGATTGGACGGACACAAATGAAAAACTGTTTTTT. Residues: CASSSTYDWTDTNEKLFF.

This rearrangement joins TRBV25-1 to TRBJ2-4, with D possibly being TRBD1 (6 bases). Deletions cut 8 bases from V and 10 bases from J, with 21 bases between. Germline V gene sequence: CDR1 MGHDK, CDR2 SYGVNS. This CDR3 has 14 amino acids. The CDR3 nucleotides read TGTGCCAGCTCGACAGGCTTCCCGGTTTTAATTCAGTACTTC. Protein sequence: CASSTGFPVLIQYF.

This chain joins TRBV29-1 and TRBJ1-1; tentative D call: TRBD1 (5 bases). The ends were cut back, 3 bases at V and 0 bases at J, with 8 bases in the middle. This CDR3 comprises 13 residues. CDR1 and CDR2 (germline): SQVTM, ANQGSEA. The CDR3 nucleotides read TGCAGCGTTGACCGGGGCGTGAACACTGAAGCTTTCTTT. Translated: CSVDRGVNTEAFF.

In this sample, this clonotype turned up a few times. The rearrangement links TRBV5-1 to TRBJ2-3; D gene unclear. The CDR3 sequence is 14 residues long. Trimming left V 4 bases short and J 2 bases short, with 11 bases between. The germline CDR1 and CDR2 sequences are SGHRS and YFSETQ. CDR3 DNA sequence: TGCGCCAGCAGCGCCGGACCGAACACAGATACGCAGTATTTT. It encodes CASSAGPNTDTQYF.

This clonotype was detected a few times. The CDR3 sequence: CASSLMGNSYNEQFF. CDR3 bases: TGTGCCAGCAGCTTAATGGGTAACTCCTACAATGAGCAGTTCTTC. The rearrangement joins TRBV7-2 to TRBJ2-1; D is undetermined. V lost 2 bases to trimming and J lost 0 bases, with 8 bases between them. CDR1 and CDR2 from the germline V gene are SGHTA and FQGNSA. CDR3 length: 15 residues.

The V gene is TRBV2, the J gene TRBJ2-1; the match to TRBD1 covers 7 bases. Trimming removed 7 bases from V and 4 bases from J; junction bases left unmatched: 1. The germline V gene has CDR1 SNHLY and CDR2 FYNNEI. The CDR3 has 12 amino acids. The CDR3 nucleotides are TGTGCCAGCATCAGGGGGTACAATGAGCAGTTCTTC. It is translated as CASIRGYNEQFF.

The rearrangement links TRBV7-2 to TRBJ2-5; unclear D gene. V gave up 5 bases and J gave up 4 bases, with 14 bases separating them. The CDR3 is 14 residues long. CDR1 and CDR2 from the germline V gene are SGHTA and FQGNSA. The CDR3 DNA sequence: TGTGCCAGCAGCCCCTCTAGGCTCGGAGAGACCCAGTACTTC. This translates into CASSPSRLGETQYF.

The chain has TRBV10-3 and TRBJ1-3; no clear D. V gave up 7 bases and J gave up 0 bases, with 13 bases separating them. Germline V gene data show CDR1 as ENHRY and CDR2 as SYGVKD. The CDR3 covers 15 residues. This CDR3 reads CAITRPDGSGNTIYF. The CDR3 nucleotides read TGTGCCATCACAAGACCGGACGGCTCTGGAAACACCATATATTTT.

This clonotype was counted only a few times. The chain couples TRBV29-1 to TRBJ2-1; perhaps TRBD2 as D (6 bases). The germline V gene has CDR1 SQVTM and CDR2 ANQGSEA. This CDR3 region has 13 residues. V shed 2 bases and J shed 8 bases, with 13 bases lying between them. CDR3 nucleotide sequence: TGCAGCGTTGAACATGCTAGCGTCGATGAGCAGTTCTTC. It encodes CSVEHASVDEQFF.

This clonotype was found a few times. This chain links TRBV6-1 with TRBJ2-5, with unresolved D. The V gene's germline CDR1 is MNHNS and CDR2 SASEGT. V was pared by 2 bases and J by 4 bases, with 17 bases between. The length of the CDR3 is 16 residues. CDR3 in DNA: TGTGCCAGCAGTGAATTCGAAGGGCCTCCCCCAGAGACCCAGTACTTC. This gives the protein CASSEFEGPPPETQYF.

This clonotype was recorded at least ten times. This rearrangement joins TRBV7-2 to TRBJ2-1; no clear D gene. In germline, CDR1 is SGHTA, CDR2 FQGNSA. The CDR3 extends over 12 amino acids. The V gene lost 6 bases and the J gene lost 6 bases, with 9 bases spanning the gap. CDR3 residues: CASSFSRNEQFF. The CDR3 nucleotides read TGTGCCAGCAGTTTTTCTCGCAATGAGCAGTTCTTC.